This T cell receptor (beta chain) was recorded in a study of human T cells and chemical hapten exposure. Study in general: A mostly female patient group had alopecia areata, totalis or universalis.

Original processing notes: Sample TCR counts, which ranged from about 20,000 to 700,000, had a median of roughly 96,000. TCRdb re-called the RACE reads with MiXCR, one entry per CDR3 protein. Clone size and V and J calls follow TCRdb, not the original study. Of approximately 97,000 distinct CDR3 sequences in the sample, roughly a quarter are singletons; the top ten hold 10%. This clonotype was detected only once. V was trimmed by 5 bases and J by 7 bases, leaving 9 bases between them. The CDR3 contains 11 residues. The germline CDR1 and CDR2 sequences are MDHEN and SYDVKM. The time point here: patch test 3, about 24 weeks after DPC sensitization. Treatment defined: therapeutic diphenylcyclopropenone sensitization with weekly scalp DPC.

The sequencing here drew on whole blood, taken in connection with sensitization to the hapten diphenylcyclopropenone (DPC). The TCR originated in a man in his forties or fifties with alopecia areata. Some clones in this sample may be carry-over from other donors' samples. The V call is TRBV28, the J call TRBJ2-7; D not certain. The CDR3 DNA sequence: TGTGCCAGCAGTGGAAGGCTAGAGCAGTACTTC. Translating it yields CASSGRLEQYF.